A selection of T cell receptor beta chains follows, all from one sample in a study of OX40 agonist ivuxolimab in advanced cancers. Assay: immunoSEQ multiplex PCR; the TCRdb copy retains only in-frame clones and omits some. The repertoire holds fewer than 85,000 clones, approximately 82% seen once, with around 6.7% in the top ten. Sample: CD4+ or CD8+ T cells sorted from blood, taken in a trial of the OX40 agonist ivuxolimab. The receptors were sampled from an adult with an advanced solid tumor such as melanoma, head and neck, liver or kidney cancer. Both conserved end residues are trimmed from each CDR3. The D gene is left open where the match is weak.

V gene: TRBV7-3; J gene: TRBJ2-1; D gene: TRBD1; CDR3 protein: ASSPPEQGGSYNEQF
V gene: TRBV10-2; J gene: TRBJ1-1; D gene: TRBD1; CDR3 protein: ASSTGGTEAF
V gene: TRBV5-1; J gene: TRBJ1-1; D gene: TRBD1; CDR3 protein: ASSNPPRGAF
V gene: TRBV10-3; J gene: TRBJ2-1; D gene: .; CDR3 protein: AISEPRRANEQF
V gene: TRBV7-2; J gene: TRBJ2-1; D gene: TRBD1; CDR3 protein: ASSFSGTGSYNEQF
V gene: TRBV7-8; J gene: TRBJ2-2; D gene: .; CDR3 protein: ASSLRGANTGELF
V gene: TRBV14; J gene: TRBJ2-7; D gene: .; CDR3 protein: ASSPGVMGEQY
V gene: TRBV30; J gene: TRBJ1-4; D gene: .; CDR3 protein: AWSPSGAGDVANEKLF
V gene: TRBV19; J gene: TRBJ2-1; D gene: .; CDR3 protein: ASREVAYNEQF
V gene: TRBV14; J gene: TRBJ2-2; D gene: .; CDR3 protein: ASSQLRENTGELF
V gene: TRBV20-1; J gene: TRBJ2-7; D gene: .; CDR3 protein: SAWGSYEQY
V gene: TRBV9; J gene: TRBJ2-3; D gene: .; CDR3 protein: ASSVYGTDTDTQY
V gene: TRBV30; J gene: TRBJ1-5; D gene: .; CDR3 protein: AWAGDSNQPQH
V gene: TRBV10-3; J gene: TRBJ2-2; D gene: .; CDR3 protein: AIKRDSNTGELF
V gene: TRBV28; J gene: TRBJ2-5; D gene: .; CDR3 protein: ASSRHQRALQETQY
V gene: TRBV4-3; J gene: TRBJ2-2; D gene: .; CDR3 protein: ASSQVTATGELF
V gene: TRBV29-1; J gene: TRBJ1-5; D gene: .; CDR3 protein: SVVTVQPQH
V gene: TRBV7-6; J gene: TRBJ1-1; D gene: .; CDR3 protein: ASSRTPGTEAF
V gene: TRBV5-1; J gene: TRBJ2-1; D gene: TRBD2; CDR3 protein: ASSRTSGSGVNEQF
V gene: TRBV7-9; J gene: TRBJ1-2; D gene: TRBD1; CDR3 protein: ASSFSGTGVGYT
V gene: TRBV5-4; J gene: TRBJ2-7; D gene: .; CDR3 protein: ASSFAGDYEQY
V gene: TRBV5-1; J gene: TRBJ1-1; D gene: .; CDR3 protein: ASSLGPATVNTEAF
V gene: TRBV15; J gene: TRBJ1-4; D gene: .; CDR3 protein: ATSRGVEEKLF
V gene: TRBV30; J gene: TRBJ2-5; D gene: .; CDR3 protein: AWRKTGQETQY
V gene: TRBV30; J gene: TRBJ1-4; D gene: TRBD1; CDR3 protein: AWSVRGGREKLF
V gene: TRBV18; J gene: TRBJ1-1; D gene: TRBD1; CDR3 protein: ASSLGGQGNTEAF
V gene: TRBV2; J gene: TRBJ1-2; D gene: .; CDR3 protein: ATREFTANYGYT
V gene: TRBV28; J gene: TRBJ2-1; D gene: TRBD2; CDR3 protein: ASSSFSGRAIRDEQF
V gene: TRBV2; J gene: TRBJ2-7; D gene: .; CDR3 protein: ASRGSSYEQY
V gene: TRBV7-8; J gene: TRBJ1-1; D gene: TRBD1; CDR3 protein: ASSFDRGTEAF
V gene: TRBV18; J gene: TRBJ2-5; D gene: .; CDR3 protein: ASSALGETQY
V gene: TRBV7-3; J gene: TRBJ1-2; D gene: .; CDR3 protein: ASTTDGLHGYT
V gene: TRBV7-9; J gene: TRBJ1-1; D gene: .; CDR3 protein: ASSSSPLGMNTEAF
V gene: TRBV4-3; J gene: TRBJ1-2; D gene: TRBD1; CDR3 protein: ASSQDLRTGRYGYT
V gene: TRBV10-3; J gene: TRBJ2-1; D gene: TRBD1; CDR3 protein: ATAQRDRGYNEQF
V gene: TRBV28; J gene: TRBJ2-4; D gene: TRBD1; CDR3 protein: ASSSTDRGLAKNIQY
V gene: TRBV30; J gene: TRBJ1-3; D gene: .; CDR3 protein: AWRRQSGNTIY
V gene: TRBV21-1; J gene: TRBJ1-1; D gene: .; CDR3 protein: ASSKVLGGDKSNTEAF
V gene: TRBV2; J gene: TRBJ2-2; D gene: .; CDR3 protein: ASSMGSGELF
V gene: TRBV7-2; J gene: TRBJ1-1; D gene: .; CDR3 protein: ASSSSGGAYTEAF
V gene: TRBV19; J gene: TRBJ1-1; D gene: .; CDR3 protein: ASSTLREDTEAF
V gene: TRBV4-1; J gene: TRBJ2-7; D gene: TRBD2; CDR3 protein: ASSPLAGAYEQY
V gene: TRBV5-4; J gene: TRBJ2-7; D gene: .; CDR3 protein: ASSQDQLTYEQY
V gene: TRBV7-7; J gene: TRBJ2-5; D gene: .; CDR3 protein: ASSWSFGETQY
V gene: TRBV5-5; J gene: TRBJ1-5; D gene: .; CDR3 protein: ASSLGLVEPQH
V gene: TRBV19; J gene: TRBJ2-1; D gene: .; CDR3 protein: ASSMNSYNEQF
V gene: TRBV28; J gene: TRBJ1-4; D gene: .; CDR3 protein: ASGRIRNEKLF
V gene: TRBV4-1; J gene: TRBJ2-5; D gene: .; CDR3 protein: ASSQRPDPKETQY
V gene: TRBV27; J gene: TRBJ1-2; D gene: TRBD1; CDR3 protein: ASRYRGPLNYGYT
V gene: TRBV7-9; J gene: TRBJ2-7; D gene: TRBD1; CDR3 protein: ASSFGTGGYEQY
V gene: TRBV28; J gene: TRBJ2-3; D gene: TRBD2; CDR3 protein: ASSFNLGLAESTDTQY
V gene: TRBV7-2; J gene: TRBJ2-6; D gene: .; CDR3 protein: ASSPNGQGVLT
V gene: TRBV28; J gene: TRBJ2-7; D gene: .; CDR3 protein: ASRRTVAYEQY
V gene: TRBV4-2; J gene: TRBJ1-1; D gene: .; CDR3 protein: ASSQVLGRQNTEAF
V gene: TRBV6-1; J gene: TRBJ2-1; D gene: TRBD2; CDR3 protein: ASSEAGLAGGNEQF
V gene: TRBV4-2; J gene: TRBJ1-2; D gene: .; CDR3 protein: ASSQEEQAYGYT
V gene: TRBV19; J gene: TRBJ2-7; D gene: .; CDR3 protein: ASSIRAGSGEQY